What follows are 27 T cell receptor beta chains derived from one specimen sequenced in a study of control samples from healthy donors and cancer patients. Sequencing was performed with immunoSEQ multiplex PCR; in TCRdb, only in-frame clones are kept and a portion is missing. The sample carries 350,000 to 450,000 clones, around 90% recorded once. Sequencing input: PBMCs. These TCRs come from a man in his forties with head and neck cancer.

J is TRBJ2-2 and V is TRBV1; TRBD2, the table's D call, lacks a check against the DNA. TRBV1 is flagged as a pseudogene. The CDR3 extends over 15 amino acids. This CDR3 reads CTSSRERAPTGELFF. Written as DNA, the CDR3 is TGCACCAGCAGCCGGGAGAGAGCGCCCACCGGGGAGCTGTTTTTT.

The chain links TRBV5-6 to TRBJ2-7; D tentatively fits TRBD1 or TRBD2 (6 bases each). Trimming left V 0 bases short and J 1 base short, with 11 bases between. There are 15 residues in the CDR3. Germline-derived CDR1 and CDR2 are SGHDT and YYEEEE. The DNA of the CDR3 is TGTGCCAGCAGCTTGGGAGGGGGGAGTTCCTACGAGCAGTACTTC. Protein sequence: CASSLGGGSSYEQYF.

The V gene is TRBV10-1, the J gene TRBJ2-3; no firm D call. V was trimmed by 3 bases and J by 1 base, leaving 5 bases between them. Germline V gene lookup returns CDR1 WNHNN and CDR2 SYGVQD (reference sequence). The CDR3 loop spans 13 amino acids. The CDR3 DNA reads as TGCGCCAGCAGTGAAACGGGCACAGATACGCAGTATTTT. Its translation: CASSETGTDTQYF.

The genes are TRBV11-3 and TRBJ2-3; either TRBD1 or TRBD2 may supply D (5 bases each). V dropped 6 bases and J dropped 5 bases, with 18 bases sitting between them. Germline CDR1 reads SGHNT; CDR2 reads YENEEA. There are 15 residues in the CDR3. This chain's CDR3 is CASSFGGNGGDTQYF. The CDR3, as DNA: TGTGCCAGCAGTTTTGGGGGAAATGGGGGAGATACGCAGTATTTT.

Points on this clone: The junction departs from germline at one end; a sequencing error may be responsible. This chain uses TRBV27 with TRBJ2-5, with TRBD2 identical over 7 bases. Germline CDR1 and CDR2: MNHEY and SMNVEV (reference sequence). The CDR3 sequence is 11 residues long. The CDR3 DNA is TGTGCCAGCAGTGGGGCGGCTAGCGGCAACTTC. Translation: CASSGAASGNF.

This sequence joins TRBV28 and TRBJ2-5; D remains ambiguous. The CDR3 consists of 11 residues. The V gene's germline CDR1 is MDHEN and CDR2 SYDVKM. V gave up 5 bases and J gave up 6 bases, with 7 bases separating them. The CDR3 DNA is TGTGCCAGCAGTCCCTTTCAGACCCAGTACTTC. Translating it yields CASSPFQTQYF.

The V call is TRBV10-3, the J call TRBJ2-2, with D unclear. V shed 0 bases and J shed 0 bases, with 8 bases lying between them. There are 16 residues in the CDR3. The V gene's germline CDR1 is ENHRY and CDR2 SYGVKD. The CDR3 here is CAISESRQTNTGELFF. The CDR3 nucleotides read TGTGCCATCAGTGAGTCGAGGCAGACGAACACCGGGGAGCTGTTTTTT.

The V gene is TRBV6-5, the J gene TRBJ2-3; no clear D. Trimming cost V 5 bases and J 3 bases, with 9 bases left between them. Germline CDR1 is MNHEY and CDR2 is SVGAGI. CDR3 length: 13 residues. This CDR3 is CASSMSLTDTQYF. For the CDR3, the DNA is TGTGCCAGCAGTATGAGCTTGACAGATACGCAGTATTTT.

This chain links TRBV19 with TRBJ2-1; the D is unclear. Germline V CDR1 and CDR2: LNHDA, SQIVND (reference sequence). Trimming removed 3 bases from V and 4 bases from J, with 7 bases in between. The CDR3 contains 13 residues. CDR3 DNA sequence: TGTGCCAGTAGTATCTGGCAGTACAATGAGCAGTTCTTC. Translating gives CASSIWQYNEQFF.

CDR3 in DNA: TGTGCCAGCAGCTTAGAGTGGAACCTCTCCTACGAGCAGTACTTC. Protein: CASSLEWNLSYEQYF. This rearrangement joins TRBV11-2 to TRBJ2-7; D gene ambiguous. CDR1 SGHAT and CDR2 FQNNGV come from the germline V gene. CDR3 length: 15 residues. Trimming cost V 0 bases and J 0 bases, with 9 bases left between them.

This chain joins TRBV2 and TRBJ1-4; 10 positions match TRBD1. CDR3 length: 17 residues. The V segment lost 4 bases and the J segment 6 bases; nucleotides outside the gene matches: 11. Germline V gene lookup returns CDR1 SNHLY and CDR2 FYNNEI. The CDR3 loop is CASSASRDRGRDEKLFF. CDR3 bases: TGTGCCAGCAGTGCATCCCGGGACAGGGGCCGGGATGAAAAACTGTTTTTT.

V is TRBV4-1 and J is TRBJ1-6; possible D gene TRBD1, 6 bases. The germline V gene encodes CDR1 MGHRA and CDR2 YSYEKL. The CDR3 is 15 amino acids. Trimming cost V 0 bases and J 5 bases, with 8 bases left between them. Here the CDR3 DNA reads TGCGCCAGCAGCCAAGATCAGGGGAATAATTCACCCCTCCACTTT. Its protein product is CASSQDQGNNSPLHF.

The CDR3 DNA reads as TGTGCCAGCAGCCACCTTAAGGGACAGGGCTATAATTCACCCCTCCACTTT. Translated, it gives CASSHLKGQGYNSPLHF. V and J are TRBV5-6 and TRBJ1-6; 9 nucleotides agree with TRBD1. Trimming cost V 4 bases and J 3 bases; bases outside gene matches: 8. The CDR3 totals 17 residues. CDR1 and CDR2 (germline): SGHDT, YYEEEE.

Only a few counts were recorded for this clone. The chain joins TRBV18 to TRBJ1-1; 8 bases fit TRBD1. The ends lost 5 bases at V and 7 bases at J; junction bases unmatched: 6. The CDR3 extends over 13 amino acids. Germline CDR1 and CDR2: KGHSH and LQKENI. The CDR3 nucleotides read TGTGCCAGCTCATCGGACAGGGCCAATGAAGCTTTCTTT. Translating it yields CASSSDRANEAFF.

The genes are TRBV28 and TRBJ1-5, with D perhaps TRBD1 (5 bases). Germline assignment: CDR1 MDHEN and CDR2 SYDVKM. This CDR3 comprises 11 residues. V lost 11 bases and J 4 bases, leaving 9 bases between the germline ends. CDR3 amino acids: CAGQGNQPQHF. The CDR3, as DNA: TGTGCCGGTCAGGGAAATCAGCCCCAGCATTTT.

The chain combines TRBV19 with TRBJ1-4, with D possibly matching TRBD1 (5 bases). Trimming removed 5 bases from V and 4 bases from J, with 11 bases in between. Looked up from germline, CDR1 is LNHDA and CDR2 is SQIVND (reference sequence). The CDR3 length is 14 residues. This chain's CDR3 is CASSSPGSNEKLFF. CDR3 bases: TGTGCCAGTAGTTCACCAGGGAGTAATGAAAAACTGTTTTTT.

J is TRBJ2-3 and V is TRBV19; 7 bases line up with TRBD2. The germline V gene has CDR1 LNHDA and CDR2 SQIVND (reference sequence). The CDR3 has 15 residues. Trimming took 7 bases from V and 7 from J; bases not matched to a gene: 14. This CDR3 reads CASTSPWTSKNTQYF. DNA of the CDR3: TGTGCCAGTACCTCACCTTGGACTAGTAAGAATACGCAGTATTTT.

The J gene is TRBJ2-2, the V gene TRBV6-6; no clear D. Germline-derived CDR1 and CDR2 are MNHNY and SVGAGI (reference sequence). The CDR3 has 16 residues. V dropped 11 bases and J dropped 6 bases, with 25 bases sitting between them. The CDR3 nucleotides read TGTGCCGTCCCGAAGCAGGCCACCTGGGGTGCCGGGGAGCTGTTTTTT. It yields the protein CAVPKQATWGAGELFF.

This clone showed up just once. This rearrangement joins TRBV29-1 to TRBJ2-3; 10 positions agree with TRBD2. V was clipped by 2 bases and J by 4 bases; unmatched bases: 3. Germline V gene lookup returns CDR1 SQVTM and CDR2 ANQGSEA. CDR3 length: 14 residues. The CDR3 nucleotides are TGCAGCGTTGAAATAGCGGGAGGTGCAGATACGCAGTATTTT. Its translation is CSVEIAGGADTQYF.

The V and J genes are TRBV5-4 and TRBJ2-5; D remains ambiguous. CDR3 length: 12 amino acids. CDR1 and CDR2 from the germline V gene are SGHNT and YYREEE (reference sequence). Deletions cut 2 bases from V and 1 base from J, with 3 bases between. DNA for the CDR3: TGTGCCAGCAGCTTAGTCCAAGAGACCCAGTACTTC. Translating gives CASSLVQETQYF.

The CDR3 reads CASSYITDTEAFF. The DNA for the CDR3 is TGTGCCAGCAGTTACATTACAGACACTGAAGCTTTCTTT. The V and J genes are TRBV6-6 and TRBJ1-1, with D unclear. Trimming removed 2 bases at V and 3 bases at J, with 7 bases between. In germline, CDR1 is MNHNY, CDR2 SVGAGI (reference sequence). The CDR3 runs 13 residues.

The chain recombines TRBV19 with TRBJ2-3; 8 bases map to TRBD2. V lost 5 bases to trimming and J lost 0 bases; unmatched junction nucleotides: 10. From germline, CDR1 is LNHDA and CDR2 SQIVND (reference sequence). The CDR3 has 17 amino acids. As DNA, the CDR3 is TGTGCCAGTAGTTCTGACCGACTAGCGCAGAGCACAGATACGCAGTATTTT. This codes for CASSSDRLAQSTDTQYF.

The genes are TRBV7-9 and TRBJ1-6; D gene unclear. This CDR3 is built from 12 residues. Trimming stripped 1 base from V and 8 bases from J, with 3 bases between. Germline V gives CDR1 SEHNR, CDR2 FQNEAQ (reference sequence). The CDR3 DNA is TGTGCCAGCAGCTTAGAGGATTCACCCCTCCACTTT. Its translation is CASSLEDSPLHF. Filled out from reference TRBV7-9 and TRBJ1-6, the complete variable domain reads DTGVSQNPRHKITKRGQNVTFRCDPISEHNRLYWYRQTLGQGPEFLTYFQNEAQLEKSRLLSDRFSAERPKGSFSTLEIQRTEQGDSAMYLCASSLEDSPLHFGNGTRLTVT.

V and J are TRBV19 and TRBJ2-5; unclear D gene. This CDR3 spans 14 amino acids. V lost 3 bases to trimming and J lost 1 base, with 9 bases between them. CDR1 and CDR2 from the germline V gene are LNHDA and SQIVND (reference sequence). CDR3 region: CASSIVHSQETQYF. CDR3 DNA sequence: TGTGCCAGTAGTATCGTCCACAGCCAAGAGACCCAGTACTTC.

This clone was counted only a few times. This chain links TRBV19 with TRBJ2-7; 7 bases line up with TRBD1. Germline assignment: CDR1 LNHDA and CDR2 SQIVND (reference sequence). V lost 4 bases to trimming and J lost 0 bases; unmatched junction nucleotides: 3. This CDR3 region has 14 residues. CDR3 region: CASSTGGNSYEQYF. The DNA for the CDR3 is TGTGCCAGTAGTACAGGGGGAAACTCCTACGAGCAGTACTTC.

In its sample, this clone is medium-sized. The chain uses TRBV6-1 and TRBJ1-6; D possibly corresponds to TRBD1 (5 bases). V lost 3 bases and J 5 bases, leaving 5 bases between the germline ends. The CDR3 spans 13 residues. Germline CDR1 MNHNS, CDR2 SASEGT. The CDR3 sequence: CASSDRDNSPLHF. The DNA for the CDR3 is TGTGCCAGCAGTGACAGGGATAATTCACCCCTCCACTTT.

The chain combines TRBV12-5 with TRBJ2-5; 8 positions match TRBD2. CDR1 is LGHNT and CDR2 is FRNRAP in the germline V gene. V shed 7 bases, J shed 5 bases, and the junction held 15 bases outside the gene matches. The CDR3 is made up of 16 amino acids. CDR3 coding DNA: TGTGCTAGTGTCCCGGGGTTAGCGGGAAACGGGGAGACCCAGTACTTC. Its translation is CASVPGLAGNGETQYF.